These T cell receptor beta chains were read from a single sample in a study of monozygotic twins with inflammatory bowel disease. TCRdb reprocessed the 5' RACE reads and stores each CDR3 protein as one record, lacking DNA. This table lists around 450,000 distinct CDR3 sequences. Sequencing was carried out using blood. The source of these receptors is a human donor with ulcerative colitis or Crohn's disease, or a healthy co-twin of an affected twin (not recorded which). Both conserved end residues are part of each CDR3.

j_call	v_call	cdr3_aa
TRBJ2-1	TRBV20-1	CSARDEGVQNEQFF
TRBJ2-2	TRBV19	CASGRGRRELFF
TRBJ2-1	TRBV7-3	CAISLIGGAYNEQFF
TRBJ2-7	TRBV3-1	CASRRQGSYEQYF
TRBJ1-2	TRBV5-6	CASSRGPTGYTF
TRBJ1-1	TRBV7-9	CASSLAEFQEAFF
TRBJ2-3	TRBV5-4	CASSLGGQGIDTQYF
TRBJ2-4	TRBV24-1	CATSPSGSYIQYF
TRBJ2-2	TRBV11-2	CASSLILLSGELFF
TRBJ2-1	TRBV29-1	CSVGLLAGENEQFF
TRBJ2-7	TRBV6-6	CASRSYYEQYF
TRBJ2-7	TRBV4-2	CASSLTVDRDEQYF
TRBJ1-4	TRBV19	CASLNRGNEKLFF
TRBJ1-3	TRBV11-2	CASSLLSRGAGNTIYF
TRBJ1-6	TRBV3-1	CASTSNSPNSPLHF
TRBJ2-2	TRBV12-3/TRBV12-4	CASSPSGSITGEQFF
TRBJ1-6	TRBV27	CASSLSGVAVPIF
TRBJ2-7	TRBV18	CASSPLSGGYEQYF
TRBJ2-5	TRBV18	CASSRSQQETQYF
TRBJ2-7	TRBV28	CASNTGTSYEQYF
TRBJ2-1	TRBV6-2/TRBV6-3	CASSYPGTSLDNEQFF
TRBJ1-1	TRBV18	CASSPPGEGRWTEAFF
TRBJ1-5	TRBV2	CASSDSGGSQPQHF
TRBJ2-7	TRBV5-1	CASSFYGSSYEQYF
TRBJ1-6	TRBV30	CAWIKDSYNSPLHF
TRBJ1-3	TRBV10-3	CAISDTGFSGNTIYF
TRBJ2-1	TRBV12-3/TRBV12-4	CASSQRLADHNEQFF
TRBJ2-3	TRBV18	CASSPNRATTDTQYF
TRBJ1-1	TRBV6-5	CASSSPPDKAFF
TRBJ2-5	TRBV19	CASTGQGTQETQYF
TRBJ2-1	TRBV7-3	CASSPTRWDEQFF
TRBJ2-2	TRBV5-1	CASKSRWSSQESNTGELFF
TRBJ2-7	TRBV29-1	CSVFDRGGSYEQYF
TRBJ2-2	TRBV6-1	CASSRDQGALSNTGELFF
TRBJ1-6	TRBV12-3/TRBV12-4	CASSPAGTSNSPLHF
TRBJ2-7	TRBV6-5	CASSYSGGRTDEQYF
TRBJ2-1	TRBV6-2/TRBV6-3	CASSYGTSFNEQFF
TRBJ2-3	TRBV12-3/TRBV12-4	CASRLGVWTTTQYF
TRBJ1-1	TRBV6-6	CASCSGTLNTEAFF
TRBJ2-2	TRBV2	CASRVQSTGELFF
TRBJ2-3	TRBV6-1	CASRPDVTSTDTQYF